The source of this T cell receptor beta chain is a study of T cells in Graves' hyperthyroidism and ophthalmopathy. Germline values: CDR1 MGHDK, CDR2 SYGVNS. The CDR3 totals 13 residues. Trimming took 8 bases from V and 4 from J, leaving 14 bases between them. This clonotype appeared a single time. TCR beta CDR3 regions were amplified from RNA transcripts. HTBI primers drove first-round RT-PCR of the TCR CDR3. One entry per CDR3 protein, called by TCRdb with MiXCR from the multiplex PCR reads. The data show about 640,000 distinct CDR3 sequences, about 45% seen once. This clonotype was sampled from an adult man with Graves' disease, either hyperthyroidism or ophthalmopathy (not recorded which). V is TRBV25-1 and J is TRBJ1-1; tentative D call: TRBD1 (6 bases). The sequenced sample was peripheral blood or thyroid tissue (not recorded which). Here the CDR3 reads CASLGQISTEAFF. In DNA form, the CDR3 reads TGTGCCAGCCTCGGACAGATAAGCACTGAAGCTTTCTTT.